This T cell receptor beta chain was retrieved from a study of cytomegalovirus exposure and HLA in healthy donors. Study-level information: Caucasian-associated ancestry cluster membership applied to under 85% of several hundred genotyped donors.

The PCR used 60 Vbeta and 13 Jbeta primers. The method was immunoSEQ multiplex PCR; TCRdb's version includes in-frame clones alone and lacks a portion of them. The sample has 200,000 to 250,000 clones, roughly 80% seen once. The CDR3 runs 16 residues. Germline loops: CDR1 SEHNR, CDR2 FQNEAQ (reference sequence). Trimming shortened V by 6 bases and J by 4 bases, and 21 bases separated the two germline ends. The chain has TRBV7-9 and TRBJ2-5; possible D gene TRBD2, 7 bases. Input material: PBMCs. This clonotype originated in a man aged 30-40 years in good health and CMV-seronegative. The CDR3 DNA reads TGTGCCAGCAGTTTCCTTCGGGGGGCCCAAGCAGAGACCCAGTACTTC. Translation gives CASSFLRGAQAETQYF.